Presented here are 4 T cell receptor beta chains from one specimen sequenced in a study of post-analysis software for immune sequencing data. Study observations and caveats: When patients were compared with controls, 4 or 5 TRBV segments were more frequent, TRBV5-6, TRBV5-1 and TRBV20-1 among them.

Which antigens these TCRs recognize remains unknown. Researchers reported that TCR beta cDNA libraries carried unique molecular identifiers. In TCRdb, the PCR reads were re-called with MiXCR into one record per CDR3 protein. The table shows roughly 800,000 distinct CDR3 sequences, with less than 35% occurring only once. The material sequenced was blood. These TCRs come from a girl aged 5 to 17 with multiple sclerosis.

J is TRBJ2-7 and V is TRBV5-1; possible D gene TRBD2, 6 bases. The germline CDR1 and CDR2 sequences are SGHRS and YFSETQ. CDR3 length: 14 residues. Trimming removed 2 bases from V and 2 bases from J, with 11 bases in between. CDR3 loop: CASSFPSGAYEQYF. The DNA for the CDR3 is TGCGCCAGCAGCTTCCCCTCGGGAGCCTACGAGCAGTACTTC.

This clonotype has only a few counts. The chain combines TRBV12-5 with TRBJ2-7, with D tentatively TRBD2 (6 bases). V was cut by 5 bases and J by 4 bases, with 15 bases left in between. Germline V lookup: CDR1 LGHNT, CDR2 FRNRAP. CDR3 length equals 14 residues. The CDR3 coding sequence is TGTGCTAGTGGTGCTGAAGGGAGGCTATACGAGCAGTACTTC. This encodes CASGAEGRLYEQYF.

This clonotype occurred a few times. The CDR3: CASSVSAFGEAFF. In DNA form, the CDR3 reads TGTGCCAGCAGCGTATCGGCCTTCGGAGAAGCTTTCTTT. The chain links TRBV9 to TRBJ1-1; D remains unclear. The CDR3 extends over 13 amino acids. V was clipped by 1 base and J by 8 bases, with 12 bases between them. The germline CDR1 and CDR2 sequences are SGDLS and YYNGEE.

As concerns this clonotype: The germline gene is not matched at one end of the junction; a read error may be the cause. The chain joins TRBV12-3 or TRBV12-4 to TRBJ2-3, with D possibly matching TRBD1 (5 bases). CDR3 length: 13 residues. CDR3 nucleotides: TGTGCCAGCAGTTTAGCGGGCACAGGTACGCAGTATTTT. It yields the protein CASSLAGTGTQYF.